What follows is one T cell receptor (beta chain) and its context. No antigen is known for it. No base-level quality is on record; no much larger clone is a single base apart. The data were taken from a study of shared clonotypes between healthy human individuals (dated by TCRdb to the early 2020s). As for the study more broadly: The cohort included three men and a couple of women between 18 and 49 years of age. To estimate repertoire size and how much clonotype sharing occurs between individuals, the study deeply sequenced the blood TCR repertoires of five healthy adults. Different laboratories and diverse techniques were used to prepare libraries and sequence TCR repertoires, to increase sequencing depth and limit assay-specific biases. Per donor, leukapheresis produced somewhere between about 0.85 and 8.9 billion PBMCs. What the study reported, not specific to this receptor: Pairwise subsampling led to the expectation that sequencing depth would affect the degree of clonotype sharing among donors. Because the study included a small number of donors, the genetic and exposure-history diversity represented was limited. Sampling was restricted to blood, and TCR repertoires in tissue are likely to differ from TCR repertoires in blood.

Using the deep immunoSEQ assay, multiplex PCR amplified TCR CDR3 regions from genomic DNA. Extracted genomic DNA from each cell subset was spread evenly across all wells of several immunoSEQ 96-well plates, with each plate serving as a replicate. Each replicate PCR for unsorted PBMC received 300 to 350 ng genomic DNA, equal to tens of thousands of T cell genomes. Unsorted PBMC genomic DNA was sequenced across ten immunoSEQ deep assay plates. Purified libraries were measured with a Qubit 3.0 fluorometer, size-checked on a Bioanalyzer 2100, and measured again with the KAPA Library Quantification kit. Every immunoSEQ 96-well plate was sequenced on a separate single-read 150-cycle Illumina NextSeq 550 flow cell. Per the authors' processing: Because only junctional sequences without quality scores were contained in the immunoSEQ output, filtering matching that applied to full-length reads could not be performed. To assign V/J genes and CDR3, sequences were annotated using PyIR, a Python wrapper for IgBLAST v1.9, with IMGT germline references. Reads were removed for weak V/J assignments (E-value above 1e-6), missing CDR3, stop codons, out-of-frame junctions, or ambiguous translated residues. V3J clonotypes were defined by identical inferred V gene, J gene, and CDR3 amino acid sequence. To compute the percentage overlap between repertoires, the number of shared unique clonotypes was divided by the size of the smaller repertoire. RTK rarefaction, the Chao1 estimator, and Recon v2.1 estimates of unobserved clonotypes were used to assess repertoire richness. TCRdb took this table from immuneACCESS and kept in-frame rearrangements with V and J called. Such tables lack part of the clones; where checked against another copy, unresolved V genes explain under half of the gap, and the rest is unexplained. V, J and clone size were drawn from that table, and D and trimming were deduced from the DNA. Counted in this sample were about 460,000 clones; roughly three quarters of them appeared once. The ten largest account for approximately 12% of the sample.

From a lookup of the germline V gene, CDR1 and CDR2 are SGHAT and FQNNGV. The CDR3 contains 15 residues, cysteine and phenylalanine counted. Only the CDR3 DNA stays, 45 bases, in frame from base 1. V ends up 5 bases short and J 2 bases short, with an unmatched junction base count of 1. The donors were healthy, HIV-negative adults who had no recently reported acute infections or vaccinations. Every donor was a Caucasian adult living in Nashville, Tennessee, USA. For unsorted samples, tens of millions of PBMCs were counted, and genomic DNA was extracted using the QIAamp DNA Blood Mini kit. Blood was collected by leukapheresis, and PBMCs were isolated by Ficoll-Histopaque density gradient centrifugation and then cryopreserved in liquid nitrogen vapor phase.

The sample consisted of PBMCs. The clonotype was recovered from a woman in her thirties or forties in good health. Some clones in this sample may be carry-over from other donors' samples. This sequence uses TRBV11-2 and TRBJ2-1, with 12 middle bases fitting TRBD2. The DNA reads TGTGCCAGCAGCCGGACTAGCGGGGCCTACAATGAGCAGTTCTTC. Translated, it gives CASSRTSGAYNEQFF.